Each of the 32 T cell receptor beta chains below was sequenced from the same sample in a study of blood T cell repertoires in COVID-19. Assay: immunoSEQ multiplex PCR; the TCRdb copy retains only in-frame clones and omits some. The sample yields approximately 74,000 clones, almost 80% seen once. Sequencing used peripheral blood. The origin of the receptors is a man aged 60 to 69 with acute or convalescent COVID-19.

The sample holds many counts of this clone. The chain couples TRBV27 to TRBJ1-1, with 11 bases matching TRBD1. Germline trimming cut 5 bases from V and 6 bases from J; bases unmatched to any gene: 8. The CDR3 is 15 residues long. Germline V gives CDR1 MNHEY, CDR2 SMNVEV (reference sequence). The CDR3 reads CASSRRTGGDAEAFF. DNA of the CDR3: TGTGCCAGCAGTCGCCGGACAGGGGGCGACGCTGAAGCTTTCTTT.

V usage is TRBV4-2 and J usage is TRBJ1-4; D not certain. CDR3 size: 16 residues. Trimming pared 3 bases from V and 3 bases from J, leaving 14 bases between. CDR1 is LGHNA, CDR2 YNFKEQ, per germline. This chain's CDR3 is CASSHVPLGPNEKLFF. The CDR3 DNA reads as TGTGCCAGCAGCCATGTCCCCTTGGGCCCTAATGAAAAACTGTTTTTT.

The genes are TRBV7-2 and TRBJ2-3, with D uncertain. The CDR3 has 14 residues. V lost 2 bases, J lost 6 bases, and 12 bases lay in between. From germline, CDR1 is SGHTA and CDR2 FQGNSA. The CDR3, as DNA: TGTGCCAGCAGCTTATTAATCAGGTGGGATACGCAGTATTTT. Encoded protein: CASSLLIRWDTQYF.

The chain recombines TRBV4-2 with TRBJ2-5; maybe TRBD2 (6 bases). The CDR3 totals 14 residues. The germline V gene has CDR1 LGHNA and CDR2 YNFKEQ. Trimming left V 1 base short and J 5 bases short, with 11 bases between. The CDR3 DNA follows: TGTGCCAGCAGCCAAGGGGGCAGCGGGGAGACCCAGTACTTC. It encodes CASSQGGSGETQYF.

The chain joins TRBV6-5 to TRBJ2-3, with D perhaps matching TRBD2 (6 bases). This CDR3 is 13 amino acids long. With 5 bases removed from V and 2 bases from J, the gap between germline ends came to 8 bases. Germline V gene data show CDR1 as MNHEY and CDR2 as SVGAGI. The CDR3 here is CASSRRDTDTQYF. The CDR3, as DNA: TGTGCCAGCAGTAGGAGGGACACAGATACGCAGTATTTT.

V usage is TRBV18 and J usage is TRBJ1-3; TRBD1 is a possible D gene (5 bases). This CDR3 is built from 14 residues. Germline V gene lookup returns CDR1 KGHSH and CDR2 LQKENI. V lost 9 bases and J 0 bases, leaving 12 bases between the germline ends. CDR3 coding DNA: TGTGCCAGTCAGGACAAGAACTCTGGAAACACCATATATTTT. Translating it yields CASQDKNSGNTIYF.

The CDR3, as DNA: TGTGCCAGCAGCAGAGAGGTGGCTGAAGCTTTCTTT. Its translation: CASSREVAEAFF. The chain links TRBV5-6 to TRBJ1-1; D is unresolved. The V end was cut by 4 bases, the J end by 6 bases, with 10 bases between. This CDR3 region has 12 residues. Germline lookup yields CDR1 SGHDT and CDR2 YYEEEE.

This clone was counted a few times. V usage is TRBV14 and J usage is TRBJ1-4; TRBD1 is a possible D gene (5 bases). The germline gives CDR1 SGHDN, CDR2 FVKESK. Between the trimmed V and J ends, which lost 1 base and 7 bases, there was a span of 16 bases. The CDR3 is made up of 16 amino acids. Here the CDR3 DNA reads TGTGCCAGCAGCCAAGTCTCGACAGTCTGGAGTGAAAAACTGTTTTTT. Amino acid sequence: CASSQVSTVWSEKLFF.

This clone is labeled medium-sized. This sequence joins TRBV6-5 and TRBJ2-5, with 7 bases lining up with TRBD2. The CDR3 has 15 amino acids. V shed 0 bases, J shed 3 bases, and the junction held 4 bases outside the gene matches. Germline V CDR1 and CDR2: MNHEY, SVGAGI. CDR3 coding DNA: TGTGCCAGCAGTTACTCGAGGGCGGGGGAAGAGACCCAGTACTTC. This gives the protein CASSYSRAGEETQYF.

This chain uses TRBV7-6 with TRBJ2-5, with D possibly matching TRBD2 (6 bases). The CDR3 sequence is 15 residues long. Germline loops: CDR1 SGHVS, CDR2 FNYEAQ. V lost 6 bases and J 3 bases, leaving 17 bases between the germline ends. This CDR3 is CASRAPWGEKETQYF. The CDR3 coding sequence is TGTGCCAGCAGAGCCCCTTGGGGGGAAAAAGAGACCCAGTACTTC.

A single count supports this clone. The rearrangement joins TRBV9 to TRBJ1-1; 11 bases align to TRBD1. Germline V gene sequence: CDR1 SGDLS, CDR2 YYNGEE. This CDR3 has 15 residues. Losses at the gene ends were 4 bases for V and 4 bases for J; bases not matched to a gene: 6. CDR3 nucleotides: TGTGCCAGCAGCACCTCGGACAGGGGGCGCACTGAAGCTTTCTTT. Residues: CASSTSDRGRTEAFF. The complete variable domain, with remaining parts taken from reference TRBV9 and TRBJ1-1, reads DSGVTQTPKHLITATGQRVTLRCSPRSGDLSVYWYQQSLDQGLQFLIQYYNGEERAKGNILERFSAQQFPDLHSELNLSSLELGDSALYFCASSTSDRGRTEAFFGQGTRLTVV.

This chain joins TRBV25-1 and TRBJ2-7, with D tentatively TRBD1 (6 bases). Germline-derived CDR1 and CDR2 are MGHDK and SYGVNS. The CDR3 has 15 amino acids. V was pared by 0 bases and J by 0 bases, with 9 bases between. The CDR3, as DNA: TGTGCCAGCAGTGAATACACAGGGAGCTCCTACGAGCAGTACTTC. It encodes CASSEYTGSSYEQYF.

The V and J genes are TRBV7-2 and TRBJ2-5, with 12 nucleotides matching TRBD2. The V gene end was trimmed by 1 base and the J gene end by 5 bases; junction bases not matched to a gene: 2. The CDR3 runs to 15 residues. The germline V gene encodes CDR1 SGHTA and CDR2 FQGNSA. The CDR3 DNA is TGTGCCAGCAGCTTAGATGGGACTAGCGGGGAGACCCAGTACTTC. The encoded protein is CASSLDGTSGETQYF.

CDR3 amino acids: CASSLVRGGNYGYTF. The CDR3, as DNA: TGTGCCAGCAGCCTAGTCCGTGGAGGGAACTATGGCTACACCTTC. J is TRBJ1-2 and V is TRBV5-8; D call uncertain. Germline V gene sequence: CDR1 SGHTS, CDR2 YDEGEE. The CDR3 sequence is 15 residues long. The germline V and J ends were trimmed by 4 bases and 2 bases, with 15 bases remaining between them.

The gene calls are TRBV10-3 and TRBJ2-7; a weak D match, TRBD1 (6 bases). CDR3 size: 13 residues. Trimming pared 8 bases from V and 0 bases from J, leaving 11 bases between. Germline V gene sequence: CDR1 ENHRY, CDR2 SYGVKD. CDR3: CAIGTQSSYEQYF. For the CDR3, the DNA is TGTGCCATCGGGACACAGAGCTCCTACGAGCAGTACTTC.

In this sample, this clone turned up a few times. CDR3 sequence reads: CASSELGYNEQFF. The CDR3 nucleotides read TGTGCCAGCAGTGAGCTAGGCTACAATGAGCAGTTCTTC. This sequence joins TRBV2 and TRBJ2-1; unclear D gene. This CDR3 contains 13 residues. Germline V gene sequence: CDR1 SNHLY, CDR2 FYNNEI. Trimming removed 3 bases from V and 3 bases from J, with 6 bases in between.

This rearrangement joins TRBV4-3 to TRBJ1-2; no clear D gene. The CDR3 contains 16 residues. CDR1 and CDR2 from the germline V gene are LGHNA and YSLEER. Trimming pared 5 bases from V and 4 bases from J, leaving 20 bases between. This CDR3 is CASSNQVSKLSYGYTF. For the CDR3, the DNA is TGCGCCAGCAGCAACCAAGTTTCCAAGCTCTCCTATGGCTACACCTTC.

This chain uses TRBV20-1 with TRBJ2-3; 9 bases map to TRBD2. J lost 6 bases, V lost 3 bases, and 10 bases had no gene match. CDR1 DFQATT and CDR2 SNEGSKA come from the germline V gene (reference sequence). The CDR3 extends over 15 amino acids. For the CDR3, the DNA is TGCAGTGCTAGTTACGGCGGGGGGGCGTTGGATACGCAGTATTTT. Translating it yields CSASYGGGALDTQYF.

The chain carries TRBV3-1 (or the pseudogene TRBV3-2) and TRBJ2-3, with 9 bases lining up with TRBD2. The J segment lost 1 base and the V segment lost 4 bases, leaving 15 bases of the junction unmatched. CDR3 length: 19 amino acids. The germline gives CDR1 LGHDT, CDR2 YNNKEL (reference sequence). The chain's CDR3 is CASSRRGAGGSGGTDTQYF. As DNA, the CDR3 is TGTGCCAGCAGCCGCCGGGGAGCGGGGGGTTCTGGGGGCACAGATACGCAGTATTTT.

The chain uses TRBV4-1 and TRBJ2-3; D gene uncertain. There are 16 residues in the CDR3. Germline assignment: CDR1 MGHRA and CDR2 YSYEKL. The ends were cut back, 1 base at V and 1 base at J, with 12 bases in the middle. For the CDR3, the DNA is TGCGCCAGCAGCCAAGTTTCCCCTCGGGGCACAGATACGCAGTATTTT. Translated, it gives CASSQVSPRGTDTQYF.

The V call is TRBV4-1, the J call TRBJ2-5; the D call may be TRBD1 or TRBD2 (7 bases each). CDR1 is MGHRA, CDR2 YSYEKL, per germline. CDR3 length equals 14 residues. Trimming pared 5 bases from V and 4 bases from J, leaving 14 bases between. The CDR3 sequence: CASSKAGQRETQYF. For the CDR3, the DNA is TGCGCCAGCAGCAAAGCGGGACAGCGAGAGACCCAGTACTTC.

The DNA of the CDR3 is TGCGCCAGCAGCGGGGGACAGGGACCCTACGAGCAGTACTTC. Translation: CASSGGQGPYEQYF. The V gene is TRBV5-1, the J gene TRBJ2-7; 9 bases agree with TRBD1. The CDR3 spans 14 residues. The V segment lost 4 bases and the J segment 2 bases; nucleotides outside the gene matches: 4. CDR1 is SGHRS and CDR2 is YFSETQ in the germline V gene.

This clone was detected a few times. The chain has TRBV7-9 and TRBJ1-5; possibly TRBD1 for D (5 bases). V was pared by 1 base and J by 4 bases, with 11 bases between. The CDR3 extends over 15 amino acids. From germline, CDR1 is SEHNR and CDR2 FQNEAQ (reference sequence). The CDR3 region is CASSLGSQGNQPQHF. The CDR3, as DNA: TGTGCCAGCAGCTTAGGGTCCCAGGGAAATCAGCCCCAGCATTTT.

The gene calls are TRBV6-5 and TRBJ1-5, with D possibly being TRBD1 (6 bases). Germline values: CDR1 MNHEY, CDR2 SVGAGI. The ends were cut back, 7 bases at V and 0 bases at J, with 10 bases in the middle. CDR3 length equals 14 residues. CDR3 bases: TGTGCCAGCACCCCAGGGGTTAGCAATCAGCCCCAGCATTTT. Its translation is CASTPGVSNQPQHF.

The CDR3 protein is CASSYGQGSGETQYF. The CDR3 DNA reads TGTGCCAGCAGTTACGGACAGGGGAGCGGGGAGACCCAGTACTTC. The J gene is TRBJ2-5, the V gene TRBV6-5; TRBD1 aligns across 9 bases. The ends lost 2 bases at V and 5 bases at J; junction bases unmatched: 6. The length of the CDR3 is 15 residues. Per the germline V gene, CDR1 is MNHEY and CDR2 is SVGAGI.

The J gene is TRBJ1-1, the V gene TRBV3-1 (or the pseudogene TRBV3-2), with D perhaps matching TRBD1 (5 bases). Per germline, CDR1 LGHDT and CDR2 YNNKEL (reference sequence). V was cut by 4 bases and J by 4 bases, with 13 bases left in between. The CDR3 covers 14 residues. The CDR3 nucleotides are TGTGCCAGCAGCCGGGCGGGGGGGAGCACTGAAGCTTTCTTT. Protein product: CASSRAGGSTEAFF.

The chain carries TRBV5-1 and TRBJ1-5; D may be TRBD1 (6 bases). Deletions cut 5 bases from V and 4 bases from J, with 13 bases between. There are 14 residues in the CDR3. CDR1 and CDR2 (germline): SGHRS, YFSETQ. DNA for the CDR3: TGCGCCAGCAGAAAGGAGGGGGGGAATCAGCCCCAGCATTTT. It is translated as CASRKEGGNQPQHF.

The chain joins TRBV12-5 to TRBJ2-3, with 8 bases fitting TRBD2. This CDR3 contains 15 residues. Trimming took 1 base from V and 5 from J; bases not matched to a gene: 5. CDR1 LGHNT and CDR2 FRNRAP come from the germline V gene. The CDR3 sequence: CASGLGRGGGDTQYF. CDR3 bases: TGTGCTAGTGGTTTGGGTCGGGGGGGAGGAGATACGCAGTATTTT.

This clone was seen a few times. This sequence joins TRBV5-1 and TRBJ1-1, with D possibly TRBD1 on 5 matching bases. Deletions cut 4 bases from V and 3 bases from J, with 22 bases between. Per germline, CDR1 SGHRS and CDR2 YFSETQ. There are 17 residues in the CDR3. CDR3 loop: CASSPRQRSHPYTEAFF. The CDR3 region has the DNA TGCGCCAGCAGCCCGAGACAGCGTAGCCACCCGTACACTGAAGCTTTCTTT.

The chain employs TRBV25-1 and TRBJ2-5; TRBD2 might be the D (7 bases). The CDR3 length is 15 residues. Germline loops: CDR1 MGHDK, CDR2 SYGVNS. Trimming removed 3 bases at V and 4 bases at J, with 15 bases between. CDR3 DNA sequence: TGTGCCAGCAGTGATATGAGAGGGGGGGGAGAGACCCAGTACTTC. Protein: CASSDMRGGGETQYF.

The chain employs TRBV25-1 and TRBJ1-6; the D is unclear. This CDR3 has 15 residues. The germline V and J ends were trimmed by 3 bases and 11 bases, with 17 bases remaining between them. The germline V gene encodes CDR1 MGHDK and CDR2 SYGVNS. CDR3 loop: CASSDFGGLRAPLHF. In DNA, the CDR3 is TGTGCCAGCAGTGATTTCGGAGGGTTAAGAGCACCCCTCCACTTT.

The V call is TRBV11-2, the J call TRBJ1-3; no definite D call. V gave up 5 bases and J gave up 4 bases, with 15 bases separating them. The CDR3 extends over 15 amino acids. CDR1 is SGHAT and CDR2 is FQNNGV in the germline V gene. The CDR3 DNA reads TGTGCCAGCAGCCTCACCCAAGAACGGGGAAACACCATATATTTT. As protein: CASSLTQERGNTIYF.